This entry is about one T cell receptor beta chain. The data were produced by immunoSEQ multiplex PCR, yet TCRdb's version contains in-frame clones alone and is incomplete. The table records about 79,000 clones, approximately 91% of them present only once. Per the germline V gene, CDR1 is SGHAT and CDR2 is FQDESV (reference sequence). Between the trimmed V and J ends, which lost 3 bases and 4 bases, there was a span of 12 bases. The CDR3 sequence is 14 residues long. This entry is derived from a study of technical replicates of blood from a handful of donors. The J gene is TRBJ1-1, the V gene TRBV11-1; the D gene is possibly TRBD1 (6 bases). Material: T cells isolated from PBMCs. This clonotype originated in a human donor in good health. Some clones in this sample may be carry-over from other donors' samples. DNA for the CDR3: TGTGCCAGCAGCTTCAAGGGGGTGGGCACTGAAGCTTTCTTT. Amino acids: CASSFKGVGTEAFF.